This is a list of T cell receptor beta chains from one sample in a study of patients and donors after allogeneic stem cell transplantation. TCRdb processed the RT-PCR reads anew with MiXCR; each CDR3 protein has one entry. The repertoire includes 920,000 or so distinct CDR3 sequences, approximately 18% of them detected once, and around 5.5% sits in the top ten. Sequencing was done on a sample of blood, either unsorted or a sorted T cell fraction (not recorded which). The receptors were sampled from a human donor who was either an allogeneic HSCT recipient or a stem cell or donor lymphocyte infusion donor (not recorded which). It is not recorded whose cells these are; they may come from a transplant donor. The CDR3 runs from the conserved cysteine through the conserved F or W. The order of the fields is clone size, D gene, V gene, J gene, CDR3 DNA, CDR3 protein. The D gene is left open where the match is weak. The size of a clone is reported for some rows only, either as once, few or many, or as a class for expanded clones.

many	.	TRBV6-5	TRBJ2-7	TGTGCCAGCAGTTGGACGGGGGGCACCTACGAGCAGTACTTC	CASSWTGGTYEQYF
.	.	TRBV6-1	TRBJ1-1	TGTGCCAGCTTTTCCAGGGCAGGGGAGACCACTGAAGCTTTCTTT	CASFSRAGETTEAFF
once	.	TRBV9	TRBJ2-5	TGTGCCAGCAGCGTAGGGAGGTCCTACATCCGGGAGACCCAGTACTTC	CASSVGRSYIRETQYF
many	.	TRBV12-3/TRBV12-4	TRBJ2-5	TGTGCCAGCAGTTTATCCCGGCAGCAAGAGACCCAGTACTTC	CASSLSRQQETQYF
.	TRBD2	TRBV7-2	TRBJ2-7	TGTGCCAGCAGCTTAGACGCTAGCGGGGGCTACGAGCAGTACTTC	CASSLDASGGYEQYF
once	.	TRBV19	TRBJ1-5	TGTGCCAGTAGTATAGCCGGCCAGCCCCAGCATTTT	CASSIAGQPQHF
few	.	TRBV29-1	TRBJ2-7	TGCAGCGTTGAAACAGGATACTACGAGCAGTACTTC	CSVETGYYEQYF
.	TRBD2	TRBV7-3	TRBJ2-5	TGTGCCAGCAGCTTATGGGGGCGGGGGGGCCCCGAGACCCAGTACTTC	CASSLWGRGGPETQYF
few	TRBD1	TRBV11-2	TRBJ2-4	TGTGCCAGCAGCTCCCGAGCCTTTTCTGACAGGGAAATAGCCAAAAACATTCAGTACTTC	CASSSRAFSDREIAKNIQYF
few	.	TRBV2	TRBJ2-5	TGTGCCAGCAGTGAATTTCGGCGGTCAGAGACCCAGTACTTC	CASSEFRRSETQYF
few	TRBD2	TRBV6-2/TRBV6-3	TRBJ2-2	TGTGCCAGCAGGGGACTAGCGGGGGGAAACACCGGGGAGCTGTTTTTT	CASRGLAGGNTGELFF
.	.	TRBV30	TRBJ1-4	TGTGCCTGGAGTCCGGGTGTTAATGAAAAACTGTTTTTT	CAWSPGVNEKLFF
.	.	TRBV29-1	TRBJ1-1	TGCAGCGGGGAGAGAGGGGGGAACACTGAAGCTTTCTTT	CSGERGGNTEAFF
few	TRBD1	TRBV6-5	TRBJ2-1	TGTGCCAGCAGTACAGGGGGCCTCAAGTTCTTC	CASSTGGLKFF
.	.	TRBV5-1	TRBJ1-2	TGCGCCAGCAGCTTGGCCTCGGGGATTATGGGCTACACCTTC	CASSLASGIMGYTF
few	.	TRBV7-9	TRBJ2-1	TGTGCCAGCAGCTTATGGTCCGGGGACCCATCCTACAATGAGCAGTTCTTC	CASSLWSGDPSYNEQFF
many	.	TRBV4-2	TRBJ2-2	TGTGCCAGCAGCCAAGAAGGGCAGGGCTATATCGGGGAGCTGTTTTTT	CASSQEGQGYIGELFF
many	TRBD1	TRBV20-1	TRBJ1-4	TGCAGCGCACCGGGACAGGGTAATGAAAAACTGTTTTTT	CSAPGQGNEKLFF
.	TRBD2	TRBV11-2	TRBJ2-5	TGTGCCAGCAGCTTACTTCTCGCGGGGGTTTGGGAGACCCAGTACTTC	CASSLLLAGVWETQYF
many	.	TRBV12-3/TRBV12-4	TRBJ1-2	TGTGCCAGCAGTTTAATAATGGGGGCCACCCTCTATGGCTACACCTTC	CASSLIMGATLYGYTF
.	.	TRBV12-3/TRBV12-4	TRBJ2-1	TGTGCCAGCAGGTCCGCTGCCAATGAGCAGTTCTTC	CASRSAANEQFF
once	.	TRBV19	TRBJ2-3	TGTGCCAGTAGTCCAGACACCTTGAACACAGATACGCAGTATTTT	CASSPDTLNTDTQYF
.	.	TRBV4-2	TRBJ2-7	TGTGCCAGCAGCCAAGAGGGCAGACTCTACGAGCAGTACTTC	CASSQEGRLYEQYF
few	TRBD2	TRBV20-1	TRBJ2-3	TGCAGTGCTAGAACGGGGGGACGCACAGATACGCAGTATTTT	CSARTGGRTDTQYF
.	TRBD1	TRBV7-2	TRBJ2-4	TGTGCCAGCAGCAAACAGGGGGTCATTCAGTACTTC	CASSKQGVIQYF
few	.	TRBV9	TRBJ1-4	TGTGCCAGCAGCGTAGCCGGCCGATCTAATGAAAAACTGTTTTTT	CASSVAGRSNEKLFF
.	.	TRBV15	TRBJ1-3	TGTGCCACCAGCACGGGTGGGCGGCTTTACGGAAACACCATATATTTT	CATSTGGRLYGNTIYF
many	TRBD1	TRBV10-3	TRBJ1-2	TGTGCCATGAGGCCCGGACAGGGCGACTATGGCTACACCTTC	CAMRPGQGDYGYTF
.	.	TRBV11-2	TRBJ2-5	TGTGCCAGCAGCTCGCACGGGGGCGCGAAGGAGACCCAGTACTTC	CASSSHGGAKETQYF
few	TRBD1	TRBV5-1	TRBJ2-5	TGCGCCAGCAGCTCCGGACAGGCGTTACAAGAGACCCAGTACTTC	CASSSGQALQETQYF
few	TRBD2	TRBV4-3	TRBJ2-7	TGCGCCAGCAGCCAAGATTATCAGCGGGGGCCTTACGAGCAGTACTTC	CASSQDYQRGPYEQYF
.	TRBD2	TRBV6-1	TRBJ2-5	TGTGCCAGCAGTGGCGGGGGGGCCTGGGAGACCCAGTACTTC	CASSGGGAWETQYF
.	TRBD1	TRBV11-2	TRBJ1-2	TGTGCCAGCAGCTTACCACCAGGGGGGGGAGGCTACACCTTC	CASSLPPGGGGYTF
.	.	TRBV20-1	TRBJ2-1	TGCAGTGCTAGGCGTACCGGCGCAACCTCCTACAATGAGCAGTTCTTC	CSARRTGATSYNEQFF
few	.	TRBV11-2	TRBJ2-1	TGTGCCAGCAGCCAATCGGGGCATGAGCAGTTCTTC	CASSQSGHEQFF
.	.	TRBV20-1	TRBJ2-2	TGCAGTGCTAGAACTCGGACCGGGGAGCTGTTTTTT	CSARTRTGELFF
.	.	TRBV7-2	TRBJ2-7	TGTGCCAGCAGCTTAGGCGTTGGACCCTCCTACGAGCAGTACTTC	CASSLGVGPSYEQYF
.	TRBD1	TRBV9	TRBJ1-6	TGTGCCAGCAGCGAGACAGGGCAAAATTCACCCCTCCACTTT	CASSETGQNSPLHF
few	.	TRBV20-1	TRBJ2-5	TGCAGTGCTGCTAAACGGGGGGCTACGCAAGAGACCCAGTACTTC	CSAAKRGATQETQYF
.	TRBD2	TRBV7-2	TRBJ2-3	TGTGCCAGCAGCTTCTGGGGGAGGGTTGGAGATACGCAGTATTTT	CASSFWGRVGDTQYF
few	.	TRBV20-1	TRBJ1-5	TGCAGTGCCCCGGACAGTTCAAATCAGCCCCAGCATTTT	CSAPDSSNQPQHF
few	TRBD1	TRBV7-2	TRBJ1-5	TGTGCCAGCAGCTTAAGGGACAGGATTGACCAGCCCCAGCATTTT	CASSLRDRIDQPQHF
.	TRBD2	TRBV6-1	TRBJ2-3	TGTGCCAGCAGCGGGGGGAGCGGGAGGGCCCCAGATACGCAGTATTTT	CASSGGSGRAPDTQYF
once	.	TRBV20-1	TRBJ1-1	TGCAGTGCTAGAGGAGAGAACACTGAAGCTTTCTTT	CSARGENTEAFF
many	.	TRBV3-1	TRBJ1-4	TGTGCCAGCAGCCACATCCCGGGACACTCTTATAATGAAAAACTGTTTTTT	CASSHIPGHSYNEKLFF
many	.	TRBV12-3/TRBV12-4	TRBJ2-7	TGTGCCAGCAGTACCAACGGGGGAACCTACGAGCAGTACTTC	CASSTNGGTYEQYF
.	.	TRBV24-1	TRBJ2-3	TGTGCCACCAGTGACCCGGGACACACAACAGATACGCAGTATTTT	CATSDPGHTTDTQYF
.	TRBD1	TRBV5-5	TRBJ2-5	TGTGCCAGCAGCTTAATGGACAGGGGCCTAGAGACCCAGTACTTC	CASSLMDRGLETQYF
.	.	TRBV20-1	TRBJ2-5	TGCAGTGCTACCAAGGGAGGGGGGTCCCAAGAGACCCAGTACTTC	CSATKGGGSQETQYF
.	.	TRBV2	TRBJ2-1	TGTGCCAGCAGTGGATTTGGGGGTAATGAGCAGTTCTTC	CASSGFGGNEQFF
many	.	TRBV11-2	TRBJ2-7	TGTGCCAGCAGCCAAGGGAGTGGTGTTAAGTACTTC	CASSQGSGVKYF
.	.	TRBV20-1	TRBJ1-5	TGCAGTGCTAGAGATCGGACGGCAGGGAGTCAGCCCCAGCATTTT	CSARDRTAGSQPQHF
few	TRBD2	TRBV5-1	TRBJ2-5	TGCGCCAGCAGCTTGGCCGTAAGAGCGGGGGGGTTCGGAGAGACCCAGTACTTC	CASSLAVRAGGFGETQYF
few	TRBD1	TRBV5-1	TRBJ2-7	TGCGCCAGCGGCCAGACAGGGGGCTTCTACGAGCAGTACTTC	CASGQTGGFYEQYF
few	TRBD1	TRBV20-1	TRBJ1-6	TGCAGTGCTAGAGAGTCCCCCCAGGGGGCTGGTTCACCCCTCCACTTT	CSARESPQGAGSPLHF
.	.	TRBV30	TRBJ2-2	TGTGCCACGACACGGCCCACCGGGACCGGGGAGCTGTTTTTT	CATTRPTGTGELFF
.	.	TRBV6-5	TRBJ1-1	TGTGCCAGCAGTTACCGCCGGGAGGGGATGAACACTGAAGCTTTCTTT	CASSYRREGMNTEAFF
few	.	TRBV20-1	TRBJ2-5	TGCAGTTGGGGGCCAGGGCGAGAGACCCAGTACTTC	CSWGPGRETQYF